The 14 T cell receptor beta chains below all came from one sample that was sequenced in a study of cytomegalovirus exposure and HLA in healthy donors. The PCR ran on 60 Vbeta and 13 Jbeta primers. The protocol was immunoSEQ multiplex PCR, while the TCRdb copy is restricted to in-frame clones and leaves out a portion. The sample holds about 100,000 clones, approximately 78% seen once. The material sequenced was PBMCs. The receptor set was obtained from a woman aged 55-75 years in good health and CMV-seronegative.

This clone came up once. The chain couples TRBV27 to TRBJ2-7; 8 nucleotides match TRBD1. The germline V gene encodes CDR1 MNHEY and CDR2 SMNVEV (reference sequence). Trimming removed 6 bases from V and 0 bases from J; junction bases left unmatched: 4. The CDR3 is 14 residues long. The DNA of the CDR3 is TGTGCCAGCAGGTTCGGGACAGGCTCCTACGAGCAGTACTTC. The encoded protein is CASRFGTGSYEQYF.

This chain links TRBV19 with TRBJ2-7, with D possibly TRBD1 on 6 matching bases. Trimming removed 4 bases from V and 1 base from J, with 8 bases in between. Germline values: CDR1 LNHDA, CDR2 SQIVND (reference sequence). The length of the CDR3 is 13 residues. The CDR3 nucleotides read TGTGCCAGTAGTAGAGGACAGTCCTACGAGCAGTACTTC. Protein: CASSRGQSYEQYF.

V usage is TRBV5-1 and J usage is TRBJ2-5; D gene unclear. The CDR3 is made up of 12 amino acids. Looked up from germline, CDR1 is SGHRS and CDR2 is YFSETQ. V lost 0 bases, J lost 5 bases, and 5 bases lay in between. The CDR3 DNA is TGCGCCAGCAGCTTGGGTTCGGAGACCCAGTACTTC. Residues: CASSLGSETQYF.

This chain joins TRBV5-1 and TRBJ1-1; 8 bases match TRBD1. Per the germline V gene, CDR1 is SGHRS and CDR2 is YFSETQ. V lost 4 bases, J lost 4 bases, and 6 bases stayed unmatched. The CDR3 consists of 14 residues. In nucleotides, the CDR3 is TGCGCCAGCAGCCCCAGGACAGGGACCACTGAAGCTTTCTTT. Residues: CASSPRTGTTEAFF.

The V and J genes are TRBV2 and TRBJ1-3; perhaps TRBD1 as D (5 bases). Germline assignment: CDR1 SNHLY and CDR2 FYNNEI. The CDR3 extends over 14 amino acids. Trimming left V 5 bases short and J 4 bases short, with 12 bases between. The CDR3 loop is CASSCRECGNTIYF. The CDR3 DNA follows: TGTGCCAGCAGTTGCAGGGAATGCGGAAACACCATATATTTT.

V is TRBV7-8 and J is TRBJ2-1; maybe TRBD2 (5 bases). The CDR3 runs to 14 residues. V was clipped by 8 bases and J by 0 bases, with 11 bases between them. The V gene's germline CDR1 is SGHVS and CDR2 FQNEAQ. The CDR3 bases are TGTGCCAGCGCGGCGGGCACCTCCTACAATGAGCAGTTCTTC. Translated, it gives CASAAGTSYNEQFF.

A few counts support this clone. The chain carries TRBV10-1 and TRBJ1-1; D not certain. The germline V gene has CDR1 WNHNN and CDR2 SYGVQD (reference sequence). V lost 5 bases, J lost 4 bases, and 8 bases lay in between. The CDR3 extends over 12 amino acids. CDR3 residues: CASSSGSTEAFF. The CDR3 DNA reads TGCGCCAGCAGTTCCGGTAGCACTGAAGCTTTCTTT.

This clone has just one count. The rearrangement links TRBV4-3 to TRBJ1-2; TRBD1 matches 7 bases. The V gene's germline CDR1 is LGHNA and CDR2 YSLEER. V shed 2 bases, J shed 2 bases, and the junction held 2 bases outside the gene matches. CDR3 length equals 14 residues. CDR3 sequence reads: CASSQQQGNYGYTF. The DNA for the CDR3 is TGCGCCAGCAGCCAACAACAGGGGAACTATGGCTACACCTTC.

V gene TRBV2 combines with J gene TRBJ2-7; 9 bases line up with TRBD2. The germline gives CDR1 SNHLY, CDR2 FYNNEI. CDR3 length equals 13 residues. V shed 8 bases, J shed 6 bases, and the junction held 8 bases outside the gene matches. The CDR3 sequence: CASGGTSFGEQYF. DNA of the CDR3: TGTGCCAGCGGCGGGACTAGCTTCGGCGAGCAGTACTTC.

This clone was detected once. The chain uses TRBV7-9 and TRBJ1-5; 11 nucleotides agree with TRBD1. Germline CDR1 and CDR2: SEHNR and FQNEAQ (reference sequence). Trimming took 6 bases from V and 5 from J; bases not matched to a gene: 3. This CDR3 has 14 residues. Here the CDR3 reads CASRGDRGDQPQHF. The CDR3 DNA follows: TGTGCCAGCAGAGGGGACAGGGGGGATCAGCCCCAGCATTTT.

The CDR3 coding sequence is TGTGCCAGCAGCTTAGGTGGACAGAGAGGCGAGACCCAGTACTTC. Protein: CASSLGGQRGETQYF. The J gene is TRBJ2-5, the V gene TRBV7-7, with TRBD1 as a possible D gene (6 bases). Trimming shortened V by 1 base and J by 5 bases, and 14 bases separated the two germline ends. Germline CDR1 and CDR2: SSHAT and FNYEAQ (reference sequence). This CDR3 is 15 amino acids long.

V is TRBV5-1 and J is TRBJ2-5, with 8 bases lining up with TRBD2. Germline V gene sequence: CDR1 SGHRS, CDR2 YFSETQ. J was trimmed by 5 bases and V by 0 bases; bases with no gene match: 6. There are 15 residues in the CDR3. This chain's CDR3 is CASSLAAGGGETQYF. CDR3 sequence (DNA): TGCGCCAGCAGCTTGGCGGCGGGGGGAGGGGAGACCCAGTACTTC. The variable domain in full, completed from reference TRBV5-1 and TRBJ2-5, reads KAGVTQTPRYLIKTRGQQVTLSCSPISGHRSVSWYQQTPGQGLQFLFEYFSETQRNKGNFPGRFSGRQFSNSRSEMNVSTLELGDSALYLCASSLAAGGGETQYFGPGTRLLVL.

This clone has only a few counts. The genes are TRBV6-5 and TRBJ1-1; D unclear. Trimming left V 2 bases short and J 3 bases short, with 16 bases between. The CDR3 has 16 residues. Per germline, CDR1 MNHEY and CDR2 SVGAGI. CDR3 region: CASSYKQAASYTEAFF. In DNA form, the CDR3 reads TGTGCCAGCAGTTACAAGCAGGCCGCCTCTTACACTGAAGCTTTCTTT.

This clone was detected only a few times. J is TRBJ1-2 and V is TRBV28, with 7 bases fitting TRBD1. The V and J ends lost 6 bases and 8 bases, in that order; junction bases with no gene match: 6. The CDR3 has 12 residues. Per the germline V gene, CDR1 is MDHEN and CDR2 is SYDVKM. The DNA of the CDR3 is TGTGCCAGCAGATTACAGGGGTGGGGCTACACCTTC. The encoded protein is CASRLQGWGYTF.